This T cell receptor beta chain was sequenced during a study of tumor-infiltrating lymphocytes in primary liver carcinoma. Study-wide results and caveats: The top-250-clone fraction was significantly higher in tumors than in blood (p = 0.039).

cDNA specific to TCR beta was made from roughly 500 ng of total RNA, with a constant-region primer employed for priming. Construction of TCR beta libraries relied on three successive nested multiplex PCR rounds employing slightly modified ARM-PCR. TRBV1-TRBV30 forward primers paired with a C-beta reverse primer drove the first two PCR rounds, approximately 11 cycles each. TCRdb used MiXCR to reprocess the multiplex PCR reads, holding one entry per CDR3 protein. Here the sample spans 180,000 or so distinct CDR3 sequences, about 60% being singletons. In addition to blood RNA drawn from unsorted whole blood, germline DNA was extracted. They drew approximately 3.8 milliliters of peripheral blood before surgery. On this clonotype itself: Its antigen remains unidentified.

CDR1 is MNHNS and CDR2 is SASEGT in the germline V gene. The ends were cut back, 3 bases at V and 11 bases at J, with 22 bases in the middle. CDR3 length: 16 residues. The clonotype comes from a man aged 40-50 years with primary liver carcinoma and hepatitis B virus infection. The source material was peripheral blood. This rearrangement joins TRBV6-1 to TRBJ1-4; perhaps TRBD1 as D (6 bases). For the CDR3, the DNA is TGTGCCAGCAGTGATGGGGGCCGGGACGCGCAGGGGAAACTGTTTTTT. It translates to CASSDGGRDAQGKLFF.